Each of the 16 T cell receptor beta chains below was sequenced from the same sample in a study of early T cells in non-severe SARS-CoV-2 infection (dated by TCRdb to about 2021). Libraries were built with 5' RACE. These reads were obtained on a NextSeq 500. TCRdb reprocessing: public reads trimmed at Q25 with fastp, clones called with MiXCR, in-frame beta chains kept. CDR3 protein duplicates are merged, each entry listing the most common genes and DNA. The sample table records nearly 110,000 distinct CDR3 sequences; 11% of these occur just once. The biggest ten clones account for approximately 8.1% of the sample. The sample comprised whole blood. The receptors derive from an adult who was a healthcare worker with PCR-confirmed SARS-CoV-2 infection or an uninfected control (not recorded which).

This clonotype has ten or more counts. V gene TRBV5-1 combines with J gene TRBJ2-6; the D gene could be TRBD1 or TRBD2 (5 bases each). With 0 bases removed from V and 4 bases from J, the gap between germline ends came to 5 bases. The germline gives CDR1 SGHRS, CDR2 YFSETQ. The CDR3 sequence is 14 residues long. The CDR3 bases are TGCGCCAGCAGCTTGGGGGACGGGGCCAACGTCCTGACTTTC. It specifies CASSLGDGANVLTF.

The J gene is TRBJ2-1, the V gene TRBV7-6; 13 nucleotides agree with TRBD2. The CDR3 spans 16 residues. Germline V gene sequence: CDR1 SGHVS, CDR2 FNYEAQ. V shed 5 bases and J 6 bases; nucleotides not matched to a gene: 7. The CDR3 is CASSQTSGRPGNEQFF. The CDR3 region has the DNA TGTGCCAGCAGCCAGACTAGCGGGAGGCCTGGCAATGAGCAGTTCTTC.

At least ten counts were recorded for this clonotype. CDR3 sequence reads: CASSGTGENEQYF. The DNA of the CDR3 is TGTGCCAGCAGTGGGACAGGGGAGAACGAGCAGTACTTC. This chain uses TRBV2 with TRBJ2-7; 9 positions match TRBD1. CDR3 length equals 13 residues. Looked up from germline, CDR1 is SNHLY and CDR2 is FYNNEI. V lost 4 bases to trimming and J lost 5 bases; unmatched junction nucleotides: 3.

The chain links TRBV5-1 to TRBJ2-7; a possible D gene is TRBD2 (5 bases). CDR1 and CDR2 (germline): SGHRS, YFSETQ. The length of the CDR3 is 15 residues. Trimming took off 5 bases at V and 2 bases at J, with 17 bases between the two ends. Here the CDR3 reads CASRALTGSAYEQYF. The CDR3 region has the DNA TGCGCCAGCAGGGCATTGACGGGATCAGCCTACGAGCAGTACTTC.

J is TRBJ2-7 and V is TRBV11-2, with 8 positions matching TRBD2. Unmatched junction bases numbered 5, after V lost 4 bases and J lost 3 bases. CDR3 size: 14 residues. CDR1 SGHAT and CDR2 FQNNGV come from the germline V gene. CDR3 protein: CASSWAGGDYEQYF. DNA of the CDR3: TGTGCCAGCAGCTGGGCGGGAGGAGACTACGAGCAGTACTTC.

CDR3 residues: CASASGGAYEQYF. DNA for the CDR3: TGTGCCAGTGCTAGTGGTGGGGCCTACGAGCAGTACTTC. The chain uses TRBV28 and TRBJ2-7, with D unclear. The CDR3 consists of 13 residues. Germline CDR1 and CDR2: MDHEN and SYDVKM. With 9 bases removed from V and 2 bases from J, the gap between germline ends came to 14 bases.

At least ten counts were recorded for this clonotype. This chain connects TRBV20-1 to TRBJ1-1; D is unresolved. Trimming took off 1 base at V and 3 bases at J, with 6 bases between the two ends. The CDR3 is 12 amino acids. Germline V gene data show CDR1 as DFQATT and CDR2 as SNEGSKA (reference sequence). The CDR3 DNA reads TGCAGTGCTAGAGGGGGTCACACTGAAGCTTTCTTT. It is translated as CSARGGHTEAFF.

The gene calls are TRBV7-2 and TRBJ2-5, with no clear D. V gave up 5 bases and J gave up 1 base, with 11 bases separating them. Per germline, CDR1 SGHTA and CDR2 FQGNSA. CDR3 length equals 14 residues. This CDR3 reads CASSPSRVQETQYF. CDR3 coding DNA: TGTGCCAGCAGCCCCTCCCGAGTCCAAGAGACCCAGTACTTC.

The chain couples TRBV4-3 to TRBJ2-7, with no clear D. The CDR3 has 14 residues. Germline-derived CDR1 and CDR2 are LGHNA and YSLEER. V gave up 1 base and J gave up 1 base, with 8 bases separating them. The CDR3 here is CASSQADHSYEQYF. CDR3 in DNA: TGCGCCAGCAGCCAAGCGGATCATTCCTACGAGCAGTACTTC.

V is TRBV7-6 and J is TRBJ2-1; D is perhaps TRBD2 (6 bases). The end of the DNA is better explained by TRBJ2-7, so the J call may be wrong. Germline CDR1 is SGHVS and CDR2 is FNYEAQ. CDR3 size: 17 residues. The CDR3 spells CASSLTSGVLGYNEQYF. CDR3 DNA sequence: TGTGCCAGCAGCTTAACCTCGGGAGTGCTTGGCTACAATGAGCAGTACTTC.

This clonotype was observed a handful of times. This chain links TRBV5-1 with TRBJ2-1, with TRBD1 matching over 7 bases. Per germline, CDR1 SGHRS and CDR2 YFSETQ. V lost 4 bases and J lost 7; bases outside the gene matches: 11. This CDR3 contains 15 residues. CDR3 region: CASSPDRVNRNEQFF. CDR3 coding DNA: TGCGCCAGCAGCCCCGACAGGGTCAATAGAAATGAGCAGTTCTTC.

CDR3 region: CASSAGLGSTDTQYF. The CDR3 DNA reads as TGTGCCAGCAGTGCGGGACTAGGTAGTACGGATACGCAGTATTTT. The genes are TRBV25-1 and TRBJ2-3, with 8 bases lining up with TRBD2. The V gene end was trimmed by 4 bases and the J gene end by 6 bases; junction bases not matched to a gene: 9. Per the germline V gene, CDR1 is MGHDK and CDR2 is SYGVNS. This CDR3 comprises 15 residues.

The V and J genes are TRBV4-1 and TRBJ2-7; D is possibly TRBD2 (5 bases). The germline V gene encodes CDR1 MGHRA and CDR2 YSYEKL. The CDR3 spans 16 residues. Deletions cut 0 bases from V and 7 bases from J, with 19 bases between. The DNA of the CDR3 is TGCGCCAGCAGCCAAGAGAGGACCGGGGTAGTAGGTGAGCAGTACTTC. It codes for CASSQERTGVVGEQYF.

This clonotype has a single count. A much larger clone lies one base from this, so it may be a read error. This chain links TRBV11-3 with TRBJ2-1, with 7 bases identical to TRBD2. This CDR3 spans 16 amino acids. V was pared by 5 bases and J by 2 bases, with 9 bases of the junction left unmatched. Germline V gene data show CDR1 as SGHNT and CDR2 as YENEEA. CDR3 in DNA: TGTGCCAGCAGCATGAACCGCGGGGGAACCTACAATGAGCAGTTCTTC. Amino acid sequence: CASSMNRGGTYNEQFF.

This clonotype was recorded many times. The CDR3: CASSAATGVETQYF. As DNA, the CDR3 is TGTGCCAGCAGCGCGGCCACAGGGGTAGAGACCCAGTACTTC. The genes are TRBV5-4 and TRBJ2-5; TRBD1 aligns across 7 bases. V shed 4 bases, J shed 4 bases, and the junction held 7 bases outside the gene matches. CDR1 and CDR2 from the germline V gene are SGHNT and YYREEE (reference sequence). The CDR3 is made up of 14 amino acids.

The chain has TRBV12-3 or TRBV12-4 and TRBJ1-4; tentatively, D is TRBD1 (6 bases). There are 17 residues in the CDR3. V dropped 5 bases and J dropped 0 bases, with 16 bases sitting between them. CDR3 sequence reads: CASSRTTGRSTNEKLFF. In nucleotides, the CDR3 is TGTGCCAGCAGTCGAACCACAGGGCGCTCAACTAATGAAAAACTGTTTTTT.